This T cell receptor beta chain stems from a study of cytomegalovirus exposure and HLA in healthy donors. Remarks on this clone: The antigen remains unidentified.

Separate from the approximately 650-subject first cohort, the 120-subject validation cohort was the one that the donors belonged to. The ends lost 4 bases at V and 4 bases at J; junction bases unmatched: 11. The germline CDR1 and CDR2 sequences are SGHTS and YDEGEE. The CDR3 length is 15 residues. Regarding the study as a whole: High specificity and sensitivity for cytomegalovirus status were reported for the classifier. Most TCRs appeared rarely, but some public TCRs recurred in many donors.

Some clones are missing from TCRdb's copy, which holds only in-frame ones; the method was immunoSEQ multiplex PCR. This table holds 260,000 or so clones, 90% found once. This receptor was identified in a woman younger than 45 in good health and CMV-seronegative. The V gene is TRBV5-8, the J gene TRBJ2-7, with 7 bases fitting TRBD1. Sequenced material: PBMCs. The CDR3 sequence is CASSLDRAMWYEQYF. The CDR3 nucleotides are TGTGCCAGCAGCCTTGACAGGGCGATGTGGTACGAGCAGTACTTC.